This passage covers 10 T cell receptor beta chains from one sample sequenced in a study of identical twins. TCRdb itself ran the 5' RACE reads through MiXCR, one entry per CDR3 protein. There are some 660,000 distinct CDR3 sequences in the sample; over 8.5% occur only once, and approximately 0.96% lies in the top ten. The same specimen was also included in a second study, on yellow fever vaccine responses in identical twins.

The sample comprised PBMCs. Every receptor here comes from a woman under 30 in good health.

The sample holds a few counts of this clonotype. One junction end disagrees with the germline gene, perhaps due to a read error. The chain couples TRBV3-1 to TRBJ2-7; 7 bases fit TRBD2. CDR3 length: 14 amino acids. CDR1 is LGHDT, CDR2 YNNKEL, per germline (reference sequence). CDR3 amino acids: CASSLQTSSDEQYF. The CDR3 nucleotides read TGTGCCAGCAGCCTCCAGACTAGCTCCGACGAGCAGTACTTC.

This clonotype was observed a handful of times. The chain joins TRBV20-1 to TRBJ2-5; 11 nucleotides line up with TRBD2. This CDR3 is 15 amino acids long. Germline assignment: CDR1 DFQATT and CDR2 SNEGSKA (reference sequence). J lost 2 bases, V lost 0 bases, and 2 bases had no gene match. DNA for the CDR3: TGCAGTGCTAGAGATGGGACTAGCGGTCAAGAGACCCAGTACTTC. This gives the protein CSARDGTSGQETQYF.

J is TRBJ1-1 and V is TRBV20-1; 9 bases align to TRBD1. This CDR3 is built from 16 residues. Germline V gene sequence: CDR1 DFQATT, CDR2 SNEGSKA (reference sequence). V shed 2 bases, J shed 3 bases, and the junction held 10 bases outside the gene matches. The CDR3 sequence: CSARPGQGKGYTEAFF. CDR3 sequence (DNA): TGCAGTGCTAGACCTGGACAGGGGAAAGGGTACACTGAAGCTTTCTTT.

The sample holds many counts of this clonotype. The chain uses TRBV3-1 and TRBJ2-1; a weak D match, TRBD2 (5 bases). The germline V gene has CDR1 LGHDT and CDR2 YNNKEL (reference sequence). The CDR3 contains 17 residues. The ends were cut back, 4 bases at V and 0 bases at J, with 16 bases in the middle. DNA of the CDR3: TGTGCCAGCAGCCGTTGGGGTTCGGGAAGCTCCTACAATGAGCAGTTCTTC. Amino acids: CASSRWGSGSSYNEQFF.

This clonotype was picked up a small number of times. The J gene is TRBJ2-1, the V gene TRBV11-2; D not resolved. Between the trimmed V and J ends, which lost 0 bases and 9 bases, there was a span of 9 bases. Germline lookup yields CDR1 SGHAT and CDR2 FQNNGV. The CDR3 has 13 amino acids. The CDR3 bases are TGTGCCAGCAGCTTAGATCTGCTGGGTGAGCAGTTCTTC. Translated, it gives CASSLDLLGEQFF.

In its sample, this clonotype was seen a few times. The chain combines TRBV24-1 with TRBJ2-7; 9 nucleotides line up with TRBD1. This CDR3 region has 15 residues. CDR1 and CDR2 (germline): KGHDR, SFDVKD. The trim removed 2 bases at V and 4 bases at J, leaving 5 bases unmatched. The CDR3 coding sequence is TGTGCCACCAGTGATTCCGGGACAGGGTCGTACGAGCAGTACTTC. Translation gives CATSDSGTGSYEQYF.

Only a few counts were recorded for this clonotype. The gene calls are TRBV19 and TRBJ2-2; D ambiguous. The germline gives CDR1 LNHDA, CDR2 SQIVND (reference sequence). There are 15 residues in the CDR3. V was shortened by 3 bases and J by 4 bases, with 12 bases between the two germline ends. CDR3 region: CASSMPTASTGELFF. CDR3 nucleotides: TGTGCCAGTAGTATGCCTACCGCGAGCACCGGGGAGCTGTTTTTT.

This clonotype was recorded at least ten times. V usage is TRBV6-1 and J usage is TRBJ2-2, with TRBD2 identical over 9 bases. Germline CDR1 MNHNS, CDR2 SASEGT. The CDR3 extends over 17 amino acids. V gave up 6 bases and J gave up 6 bases; unmatched junction bases: 14. The CDR3 DNA follows: TGTGCCAGCAGCCGAAAAGGAAGCGGGGGGCGACCCGGGGAGCTGTTTTTT. This sequence encodes CASSRKGSGGRPGELFF.

This clonotype has just a few counts. The chain carries TRBV9 and TRBJ2-1; D is undetermined. This CDR3 spans 14 amino acids. The V gene lost 0 bases and the J gene lost 5 bases, with 9 bases spanning the gap. Germline CDR1 reads SGDLS; CDR2 reads YYNGEE. The DNA of the CDR3 is TGTGCCAGCAGCGTAGAATGGCAGGACAATGAGCAGTTCTTC. Encoded protein: CASSVEWQDNEQFF. The whole variable domain, remainder taken from reference TRBV9 and TRBJ2-1, is DSGVTQTPKHLITATGQRVTLRCSPRSGDLSVYWYQQSLDQGLQFLIQYYNGEERAKGNILERFSAQQFPDLHSELNLSSLELGDSALYFCASSVEWQDNEQFFGPGTRLTVL.

This clonotype was counted many times. One junction end does not reproduce the germline sequence, and a read error may be involved. The chain carries TRBV7-2 and TRBJ2-1; 8 bases match TRBD2. Germline V gene sequence: CDR1 SGHTA, CDR2 FQGNSA. The CDR3 is made up of 15 amino acids. The CDR3 here is CASSRAGGSYNEQFF. The CDR3, as DNA: TGCGCCAGCAGCCGGGCGGGAGGCTCCTACAATGAGCAGTTCTTC.